This TCR beta chain was documented in a study of identical twins' blood T cells (dated by TCRdb to the early 2010s). Study-level background: The approximately twelve libraries, six for the alpha chain and six for the beta chain, yielded 50 million or so Illumina reads in total. Using next-generation sequencing, the study compared the TCR alpha and beta chain repertoires of three pairs of monozygous twins to assess how genetics influences repertoire formation. Points the paper makes about the study in general: Because the twins were reared together, environmental influences could not be ruled out as the explanation for twin similarity. V gene usage was reported to be markedly more similar within twin pairs than between unrelated donors, even among non-selected out-of-frame TCRbeta clonotypes. Among the most abundant TCRbeta clonotypes, every donor shared more CDR3 sequences with her own twin than with unrelated donors. The count of CDR3 clonotypes shared by two donors depended mainly on the product of the two donors' cloneset sizes, and twins did not clearly depart from this trend. The proposed role of the TCRalpha J segment in MHC recognition during thymic selection was stated to require validation by independent studies.

To prepare the library, 5' RACE was applied. TCRdb records Illumina Genome Analyzer IIx as the sequencer. RNA-based TCR cDNA libraries were prepared by a previously described protocol with several modifications. To prevent cross-contamination, sample-specific barcodes were introduced on both ends of each TCR cDNA library during cDNA synthesis and amplification. The published analysis was carried out like this. Each individual had between about 95,000 and nearly 500,000 identified clonotypes, and each library contained roughly 2.2 to 4 million CDR3-containing reads. After reads with improper barcode index combinations were thrown out, a cloneset for each library was built using the MiTCR software. During the assembly of CDR3 clonotypes by MiTCR, low-quality reads were filtered or rescued and PCR and sequencing errors were corrected. Artificial out-of-frame clonotypes were mapped to in-frame sequences, with one indel allowed in the CDR3, and then removed. Similarity of V and J gene usage between donors was measured as Jensen-Shannon divergence divided by mean entropy. TCRdb's own reprocessing of the public reads used fastp at Q25 and MiXCR and kept productive beta chains. Each entry is one CDR3 protein sequence, shown with its most common DNA and genes. V and J calls and clone size were set by TCRdb, not the authors. The sample table records roughly 380,000 distinct CDR3 sequences; roughly 31% of these occur just once. About 6% of the sample is held by the ten biggest clonotypes.

As for this clonotype: Its antigen is not yet known. Base qualities are missing; no much larger clone stands one base away.

The donors were six healthy women who made up three monozygous twin pairs. All three twin pairs had been reared together, and it was thought likely that the same infectious agents and vaccines had been met by these twin pairs. TCR cDNA libraries were prepared from RNA that had been isolated from peripheral blood mononuclear cells. Taken from the germline V gene, the CDR1 and CDR2 loops are MNHEY and SVGAGI. The CDR3 runs 15 residues from the cysteine to the phenylalanine. This entry keeps only the CDR3 DNA: 45 bases, framed from base 1. V lost 6 bases and J lost 2 bases; the stretch between them is 16 bases long.

This clonotype originated in a woman aged 18-49 years in good health. The sample comprised PBMCs. The rearrangement combines TRBV6-5 with TRBJ1-2; a tentative D match to TRBD1 spans 6 bases. The bases are TGTGCCAGCAGCAGGATGGGGCAGGGGAACTATGGCTACACCTTC. It translates to CASSRMGQGNYGYTF.